This passage covers 5 T cell receptor beta chains from one sample sequenced in a study of T-cell memory formation after mild COVID-19. MiXCR, applied by TCRdb to the 5' RACE reads, yields one record per CDR3 protein. The data show about 290,000 distinct CDR3 sequences, with roughly 18% seen just once and 23% held by the top ten. Sequenced material: PBMCs or a T cell subset sorted from them (not recorded which). These receptors were obtained from a man in his late teens or twenties who had mild COVID-19 (a few samples of this study predate the infection). Cell type and time point are not known.

The V gene is TRBV6-5, the J gene TRBJ1-1; D not certain. Germline V gene sequence: CDR1 MNHEY, CDR2 SVGAGI. Between the trimmed V and J ends, which lost 3 bases and 1 base, there was a span of 9 bases. The CDR3 is made up of 14 amino acids. CDR3 region: CASSYSDTNTEAFF. Here the CDR3 DNA reads TGTGCCAGCAGTTATTCCGACACGAACACTGAAGCTTTCTTT.

This clonotype was counted ten times or more. The chain carries TRBV4-3 and TRBJ2-1; maybe TRBD2 (5 bases). Per the germline V gene, CDR1 is LGHNA and CDR2 is YSLEER. V lost 0 bases to trimming and J lost 8 bases, with 8 bases between them. CDR3 size: 13 residues. Written as DNA, the CDR3 is TGCGCCAGCAGCCAAGACACGGGATATGAGCAGTTCTTC. This codes for CASSQDTGYEQFF.

The CDR3 loop reads CASSLGDFTEAFF. The CDR3 coding sequence is TGTGCCAGCAGTTTGGGGGACTTCACTGAAGCTTTCTTT. The rearrangement links TRBV28 to TRBJ1-1, with D perhaps matching TRBD1 (5 bases). The CDR3 totals 13 residues. CDR1 and CDR2 from the germline V gene are MDHEN and SYDVKM. The V and J ends lost 3 bases and 4 bases respectively, with 9 bases between them.

This sequence joins TRBV4-3 and TRBJ2-3; 8 bases agree with TRBD1. The CDR3 has 16 residues. Trimming cost V 6 bases and J 3 bases; bases outside gene matches: 11. Germline V gene sequence: CDR1 LGHNA, CDR2 YSLEER. The CDR3 region is CASSLSLGQGTDTQYF. CDR3 nucleotide sequence: TGCGCCAGCAGTCTTTCCCTCGGACAGGGTACAGATACGCAGTATTTT.

This clonotype has only a few counts. The gene calls are TRBV12-3 or TRBV12-4 and TRBJ1-1, with D unresolved. The CDR3 runs 13 residues. V shed 3 bases and J shed 3 bases, with 8 bases lying between them. The CDR3 region has the DNA TGTGCCAGCAGTTTCGCGTGGCACACTGAAGCTTTCTTT. This gives the protein CASSFAWHTEAFF.